Sequencing of this T cell receptor (beta chain) was carried out in a study of identical twins. Study results and caveats: There was an excess of low generation probability in the out-of-frame alpha sequences that twins shared. With monozygotic twins, out-of-frame TCR alpha sharing exceeded what models estimated. The conclusions drew on cross-sectional statistical analysis instead of tracking the same donors. Beta clonotypes that were abundant in cord blood contained fewer insertions, a pattern absent from memory repertoires.

The CDR3 sequence is 14 residues long. TCRdb itself ran the 5' RACE reads through MiXCR, one entry per CDR3 protein. The data contain roughly 1,500,000 distinct CDR3 sequences, 25% to 35% of them singletons. As regards this clonotype: Its antigen is not known.

This sequence joins TRBV21-1 and TRBJ2-7. TRBV21-1 is reported as a pseudogene. The sequence was collected from a newborn girl in good health. The specimen sequenced was cord blood. The CDR3 here is CASSKAGPIYEQYF. The CDR3 DNA sequence: TGTGCCAGCAGCAAAGCCGGACCGATCTACGAGCAGTACTTC.